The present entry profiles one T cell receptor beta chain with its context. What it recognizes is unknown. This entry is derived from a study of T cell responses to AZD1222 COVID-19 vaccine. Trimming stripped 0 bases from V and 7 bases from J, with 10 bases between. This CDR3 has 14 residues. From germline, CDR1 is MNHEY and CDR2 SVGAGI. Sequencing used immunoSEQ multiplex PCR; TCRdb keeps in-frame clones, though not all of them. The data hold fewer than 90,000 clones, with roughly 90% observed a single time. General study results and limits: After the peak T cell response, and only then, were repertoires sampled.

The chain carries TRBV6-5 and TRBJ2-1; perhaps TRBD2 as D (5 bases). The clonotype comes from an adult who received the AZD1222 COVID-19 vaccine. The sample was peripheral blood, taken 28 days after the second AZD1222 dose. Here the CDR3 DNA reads TGTGCCAGCAGTTACTCAAGAGGGTATAATGAGCAGTTCTTC. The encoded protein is CASSYSRGYNEQFF.